This entry features one T cell receptor beta chain sequence. Clones were read by immunoSEQ multiplex PCR, and TCRdb kept only the in-frame ones, dropping some. The sample lists more than 7,500 clones; roughly 76% were seen once. The data belong to a study of T cell clonotyping in hematopoietic cell transplantation. The sample was peripheral blood mononuclear cells, taken 180 days after allogeneic stem cell transplant. This clonotype originated in a female patient aged 50-65 years who had an allogeneic stem cell transplant from an unrelated donor, so the T cells may come from the graft donor. Some clones in this sample may be carry-over from other donors' samples.

CDR3 in DNA: TGTGCCAGCAGCCCAGGGGGGTCCCACACTGAAGCTTTCTTT. As protein: CASSPGGSHTEAFF. The V call is TRBV28, the J call TRBJ1-1; TRBD1 agrees at 7 bases. The CDR3 is 14 residues long. The junction had 7 bases not matched to a gene; V was cut back by 6 bases and J by 3 bases. Germline assignment: CDR1 MDHEN and CDR2 SYDVKM.